This T cell receptor (beta chain) came from a study of T cell responses to AZD1222 COVID-19 vaccine. Germline-derived CDR1 and CDR2 are LGHNA and YNFKEQ. Deletions cut 4 bases from V and 1 base from J, with 15 bases between. The CDR3 length is 16 residues. Study-wide points: Spike was spanned by vaccine-associated CD4 TCRs, with dominance at 160-218 and 743-854. Unmutated regions of variants are reportedly targeted by nearly half of spike-specific TCRs.

To note about this clone: Its antigen is as yet unknown.

The assay was immunoSEQ multiplex PCR, and TCRdb's table has in-frame clones only and misses some. Of fewer than 130,000 clones in the sample, about 94% were seen once. Sequenced material: peripheral blood, taken 28 days after the second AZD1222 dose. The chain couples TRBV4-2 to TRBJ2-3, with D tentatively TRBD2 (7 bases). The TCR sequence derives from an adult who received the AZD1222 COVID-19 vaccine. CDR3 nucleotide sequence: TGTGCCAGCAGCCCGTTGGGGGCGGGGGGCACAGATACGCAGTATTTT. This sequence encodes CASSPLGAGGTDTQYF.